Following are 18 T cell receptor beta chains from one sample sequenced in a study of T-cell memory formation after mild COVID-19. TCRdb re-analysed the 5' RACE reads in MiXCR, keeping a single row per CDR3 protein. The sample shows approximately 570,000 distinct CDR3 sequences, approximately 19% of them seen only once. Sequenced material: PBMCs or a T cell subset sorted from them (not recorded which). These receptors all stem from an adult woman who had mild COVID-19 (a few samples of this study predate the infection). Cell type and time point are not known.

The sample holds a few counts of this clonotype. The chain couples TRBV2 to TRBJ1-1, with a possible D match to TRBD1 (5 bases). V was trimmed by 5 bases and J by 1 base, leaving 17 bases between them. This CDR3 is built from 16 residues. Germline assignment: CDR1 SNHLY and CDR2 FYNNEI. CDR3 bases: TGTGCCAGCAGTCCGACTCCCGGGGGAGGGAACACTGAAGCTTTCTTT. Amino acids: CASSPTPGGGNTEAFF.

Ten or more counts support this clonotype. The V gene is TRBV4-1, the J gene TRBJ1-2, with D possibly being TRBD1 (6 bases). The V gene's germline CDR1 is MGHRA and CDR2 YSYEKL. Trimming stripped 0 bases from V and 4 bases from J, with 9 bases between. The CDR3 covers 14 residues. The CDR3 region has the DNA TGCGCCAGCAGCCAAGAAGGACAGATCTATGGCTACACCTTC. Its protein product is CASSQEGQIYGYTF.

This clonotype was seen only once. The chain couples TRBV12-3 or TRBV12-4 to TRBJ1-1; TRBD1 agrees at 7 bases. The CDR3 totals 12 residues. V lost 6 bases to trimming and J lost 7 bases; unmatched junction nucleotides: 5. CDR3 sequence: CASSTGAFEAFF. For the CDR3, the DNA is TGTGCCAGCAGCACAGGGGCGTTTGAAGCTTTCTTT.

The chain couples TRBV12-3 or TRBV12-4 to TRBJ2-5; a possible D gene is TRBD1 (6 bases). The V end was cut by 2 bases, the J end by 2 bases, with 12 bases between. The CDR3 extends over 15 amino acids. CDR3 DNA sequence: TGTGCCAGCAGTTTATCGGGACAAGTTCAAGAGACCCAGTACTTC. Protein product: CASSLSGQVQETQYF.

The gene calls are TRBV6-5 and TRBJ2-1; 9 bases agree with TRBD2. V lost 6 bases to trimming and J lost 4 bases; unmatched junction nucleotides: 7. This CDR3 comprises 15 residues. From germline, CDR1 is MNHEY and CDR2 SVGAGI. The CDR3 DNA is TGTGCCAGCAGATTCCGGACTAGCGTGTACAATGAGCAGTTCTTC. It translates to CASRFRTSVYNEQFF.

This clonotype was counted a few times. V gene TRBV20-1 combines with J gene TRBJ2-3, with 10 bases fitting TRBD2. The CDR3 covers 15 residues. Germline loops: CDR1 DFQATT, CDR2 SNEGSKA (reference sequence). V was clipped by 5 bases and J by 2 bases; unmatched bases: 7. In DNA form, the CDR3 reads TGCAGTGCTGGTTCACTAGCGGGGAACACAGATACGCAGTATTTT. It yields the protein CSAGSLAGNTDTQYF.

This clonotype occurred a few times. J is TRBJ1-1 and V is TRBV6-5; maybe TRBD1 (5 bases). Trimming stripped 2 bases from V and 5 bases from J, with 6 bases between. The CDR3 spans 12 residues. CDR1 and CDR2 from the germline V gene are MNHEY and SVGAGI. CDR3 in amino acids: CASSYEGTEAFF. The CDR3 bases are TGTGCCAGCAGTTACGAGGGGACTGAAGCTTTCTTT.

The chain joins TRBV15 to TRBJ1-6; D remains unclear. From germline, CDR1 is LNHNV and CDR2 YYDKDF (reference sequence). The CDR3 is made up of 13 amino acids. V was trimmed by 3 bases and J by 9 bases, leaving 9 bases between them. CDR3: CATSRDEGSPLHF. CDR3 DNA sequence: TGTGCCACCAGCAGGGACGAGGGTTCACCCCTCCACTTT.

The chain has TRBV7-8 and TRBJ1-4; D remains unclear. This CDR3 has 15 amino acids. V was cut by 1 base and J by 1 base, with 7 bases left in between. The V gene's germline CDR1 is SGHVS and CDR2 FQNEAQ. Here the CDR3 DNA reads TGTGCCAGCAGCTTAGGTGTGGGAACTAATGAAAAACTGTTTTTT. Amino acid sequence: CASSLGVGTNEKLFF.

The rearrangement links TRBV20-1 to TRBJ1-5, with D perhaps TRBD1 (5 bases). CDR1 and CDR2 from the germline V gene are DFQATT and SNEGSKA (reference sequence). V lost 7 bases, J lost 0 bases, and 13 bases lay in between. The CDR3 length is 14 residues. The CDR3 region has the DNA TGCAGTGGGATCGGACACCTTAGCAATCAGCCCCAGCATTTT. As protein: CSGIGHLSNQPQHF.

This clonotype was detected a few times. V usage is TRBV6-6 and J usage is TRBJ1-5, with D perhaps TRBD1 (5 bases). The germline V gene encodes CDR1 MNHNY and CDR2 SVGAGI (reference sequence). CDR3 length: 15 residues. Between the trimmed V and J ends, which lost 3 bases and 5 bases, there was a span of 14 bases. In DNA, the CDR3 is TGTGCCAGCAGTTATTCGGCAGGACATCATCAGCCCCAGCATTTT. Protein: CASSYSAGHHQPQHF.

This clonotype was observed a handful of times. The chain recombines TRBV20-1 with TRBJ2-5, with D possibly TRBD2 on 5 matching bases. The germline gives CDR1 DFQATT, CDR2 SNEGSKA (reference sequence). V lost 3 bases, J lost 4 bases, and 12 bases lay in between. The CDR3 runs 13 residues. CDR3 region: CSARGRLSETQYF. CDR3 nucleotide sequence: TGCAGTGCTAGGGGGAGACTCTCAGAGACCCAGTACTTC.

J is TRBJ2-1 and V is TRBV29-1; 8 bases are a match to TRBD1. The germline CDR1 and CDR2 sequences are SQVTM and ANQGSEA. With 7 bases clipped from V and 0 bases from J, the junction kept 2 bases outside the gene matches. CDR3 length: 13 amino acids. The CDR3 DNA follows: TGCAGCGCCGACAGGGGCTCCTACAATGAGCAGTTCTTC. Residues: CSADRGSYNEQFF.

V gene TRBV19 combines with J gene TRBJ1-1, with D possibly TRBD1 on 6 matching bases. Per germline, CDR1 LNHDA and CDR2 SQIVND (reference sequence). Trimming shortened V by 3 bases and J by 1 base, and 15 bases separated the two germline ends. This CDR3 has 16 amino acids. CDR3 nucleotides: TGTGCCAGTAGTATCAGCGGGGGCGCTGCGAACACTGAAGCTTTCTTT. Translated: CASSISGGAANTEAFF.

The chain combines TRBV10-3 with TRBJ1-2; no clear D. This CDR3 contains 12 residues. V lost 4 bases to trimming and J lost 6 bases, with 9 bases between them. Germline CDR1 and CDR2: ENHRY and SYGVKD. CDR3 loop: CAISGGLDGYTF. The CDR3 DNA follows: TGTGCCATCAGTGGCGGGCTTGATGGCTACACCTTC.

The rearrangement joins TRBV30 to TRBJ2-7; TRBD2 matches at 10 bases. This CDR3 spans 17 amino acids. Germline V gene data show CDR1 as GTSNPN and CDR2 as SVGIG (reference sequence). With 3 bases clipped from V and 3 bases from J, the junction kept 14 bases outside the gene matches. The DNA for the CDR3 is TGTGCCTGGAGGGCAGGGACAGCCACTAGCGGGAACTACGAGCAGTACTTC. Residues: CAWRAGTATSGNYEQYF.

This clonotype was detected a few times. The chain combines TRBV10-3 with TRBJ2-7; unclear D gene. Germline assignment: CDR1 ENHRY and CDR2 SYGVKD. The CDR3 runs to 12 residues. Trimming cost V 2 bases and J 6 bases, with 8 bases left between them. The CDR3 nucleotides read TGTGCCATCAGTGAGGGGTCGGGCGAGCAGTACTTC. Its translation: CAISEGSGEQYF.

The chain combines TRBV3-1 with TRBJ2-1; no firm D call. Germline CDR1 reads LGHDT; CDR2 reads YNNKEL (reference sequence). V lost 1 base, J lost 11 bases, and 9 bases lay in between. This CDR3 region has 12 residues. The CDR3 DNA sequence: TGTGCCAGCAGCCAAGGCGGCCCCCAGCAGTTCTTC. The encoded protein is CASSQGGPQQFF.